Detailed here is one T cell receptor beta chain. The antigen remains undetermined. This entry comes from a study of a mutant IDH1 vaccine in newly diagnosed glioma. Turning to the study itself: Before enrollment, the patients had been treated with radiotherapy alone, temozolomide alone, or both together. Most of them had received both.

Indicated time point: week 23, last vaccination. Vaccinated patients received 300 ug of mutant IDH1 20-mer peptide per dose, with topical imiquimod. The repertoire was sequenced with immunoSEQ multiplex PCR; TCRdb's copy has only in-frame clones and lacks some. The sample includes about 65,000 clones, approximately 84% of them seen just once. Sample: PBMCs, taken from a glioma patient whose treatment included an IDH1 peptide vaccine. This TCR derives from a man under 40 with glioma.

CDR3 in amino acids: CSVERRRAVYNEQFF. The CDR3 coding sequence is TGCAGCGTTGAAAGGAGGCGGGCCGTCTACAATGAGCAGTTCTTC. The gene calls are TRBV29-1 and TRBJ2-1, with a weak D call TRBD2 (5 bases). Trimming took 2 bases from V and 3 from J, leaving 14 bases between them. CDR1 SQVTM and CDR2 ANQGSEA come from the germline V gene. There are 15 residues in the CDR3.